This T cell receptor (beta chain) was obtained from a study of shared clonotypes between healthy human individuals. Naive CD8 cells were CD45RO-negative, positively selected for CCR7, excluding terminally differentiated effector memory CD45RA+ cells. Germline-derived CDR1 and CDR2 are MGHRA and YSYEKL. Trimming pared 0 bases from V and 5 bases from J, leaving 10 bases between. This CDR3 comprises 14 residues. The table came from immunoSEQ multiplex PCR; TCRdb's copy has only in-frame clones and leaves some out. Of about 2.2 million clones in the sample, roughly 91% were seen once. The rearrangement uses TRBV4-1 and TRBJ1-1; possible D gene TRBD1, 6 bases. Sequencing was done on a sample of naive CD8+ T cells from PBMCs. The TCR comes from a man younger than 35 in good health. Some clones in this sample may be carry-over from other donors' samples. The CDR3 protein is CASSQEGGVTEAFF. The CDR3 DNA reads TGCGCCAGCAGCCAAGAAGGGGGAGTAACTGAAGCTTTCTTT.